A selection of T cell receptor beta chains follows, all from one sample in a study of CD4 T cells in relation to SARS-CoV-2 and coronaviruses. Which antigens these TCRs recognize remains unknown. The data were produced by immunoSEQ multiplex PCR, yet TCRdb's version contains in-frame clones alone and is incomplete. The profile shows 43,000 or so clones, over 70% of them singletons. Sequenced input: naive CD4+ T cells from PBMCs, cultured in vitro. Receptor source: an adult with COVID-19. CDR3s include the opening cysteine and the closing phenylalanine or tryptophan. The order of the fields is clone size, D gene, J gene, V gene, CDR3 protein, CDR3 DNA. A D gene is named only where the DNA matches it firmly. Where a row states a size, it is once, few, many or the class of an expanded clone; other rows omit it.

abundance: few
d_gene: .
j_gene: TRBJ2-7
v_gene: TRBV6-6
CDR3aa: CASSGGAYYEQYF
CDR3nt: TGTGCCAGCAGTGGCGGGGCCTACTACGAGCAGTACTTC

abundance: .
d_gene: TRBD2
j_gene: TRBJ2-7
v_gene: TRBV29-1
CDR3aa: CSVGRLAGFSYEQYF
CDR3nt: TGCAGCGTTGGCCGACTAGCGGGTTTCTCCTACGAGCAGTACTTC

abundance: .
d_gene: TRBD2
j_gene: TRBJ2-2
v_gene: TRBV29-1
CDR3aa: CSVGTSGAGPIGELFF
CDR3nt: TGCAGCGTCGGGACTAGCGGGGCGGGCCCCATCGGGGAGCTGTTTTTT

abundance: .
d_gene: .
j_gene: TRBJ1-5
v_gene: TRBV30
CDR3aa: CAWSVRVRQPQHF
CDR3nt: TGTGCCTGGAGTGTACGGGTGCGGCAGCCCCAGCATTTT

abundance: .
d_gene: .
j_gene: TRBJ2-7
v_gene: TRBV2
CDR3aa: CASSERGGDEQYF
CDR3nt: TGTGCCAGCAGTGAAAGAGGGGGTGACGAGCAGTACTTC

abundance: .
d_gene: .
j_gene: TRBJ2-7
v_gene: TRBV28
CDR3aa: CASRTDSPYEQYF
CDR3nt: TGTGCCAGCAGGACGGACAGCCCCTACGAGCAGTACTTC

abundance: .
d_gene: .
j_gene: TRBJ1-5
v_gene: TRBV30
CDR3aa: CAWSLSLGQRSNQPQHF
CDR3nt: TGTGCCTGGAGTCTCTCCCTCGGACAGCGTAGCAATCAGCCCCAGCATTTT

abundance: .
d_gene: .
j_gene: TRBJ2-7
v_gene: TRBV15
CDR3aa: CATSRDIYEQYF
CDR3nt: TGTGCCACCAGCAGAGATATCTACGAGCAGTACTTC

abundance: .
d_gene: .
j_gene: TRBJ2-2
v_gene: TRBV7-3
CDR3aa: CASSRPGGNTGELFF
CDR3nt: TGTGCCAGCAGCCGACCCGGGGGGAACACCGGGGAGCTGTTTTTT

abundance: .
d_gene: .
j_gene: TRBJ2-7
v_gene: TRBV28
CDR3aa: CASRTGAAEWYEQYF
CDR3nt: TGTGCCAGCAGAACGGGGGCGGCGGAGTGGTACGAGCAGTACTTC

abundance: .
d_gene: .
j_gene: TRBJ1-1
v_gene: TRBV27
CDR3aa: CASSLMGVNTEAFF
CDR3nt: TGTGCCAGCAGTTTAATGGGAGTGAACACTGAAGCTTTCTTT

abundance: .
d_gene: .
j_gene: TRBJ2-1
v_gene: TRBV9
CDR3aa: CASSSSLGEQFF
CDR3nt: TGTGCCAGCAGCTCCAGTTTGGGTGAGCAGTTCTTC

abundance: .
d_gene: .
j_gene: TRBJ2-7
v_gene: TRBV6-5
CDR3aa: CASRGGRSYEQYF
CDR3nt: TGTGCCAGCAGGGGGGGCCGGTCCTACGAGCAGTACTTC

abundance: .
d_gene: .
j_gene: TRBJ1-1
v_gene: TRBV6-6
CDR3aa: CASSWTSKGYTEAFF
CDR3nt: TGTGCCAGCAGTTGGACTAGCAAGGGGTACACTGAAGCTTTCTTT

abundance: .
d_gene: TRBD1
j_gene: TRBJ2-1
v_gene: TRBV6-2/TRBV6-3
CDR3aa: CASSETGSRNEQFF
CDR3nt: TGTGCCAGCAGCGAGACAGGGAGTCGCAATGAGCAGTTCTTC

abundance: .
d_gene: .
j_gene: TRBJ2-2
v_gene: TRBV3-1/TRBV3-2
CDR3aa: CASSPRGAHTGELFF
CDR3nt: TGTGCCAGCAGCCCCCGGGGGGCCCACACCGGGGAGCTGTTTTTT

abundance: .
d_gene: .
j_gene: TRBJ1-1
v_gene: TRBV6-5
CDR3aa: CASSRFSRGGAEAFF
CDR3nt: TGTGCCAGCAGCCGTTTCTCTAGGGGAGGAGCTGAAGCTTTCTTT

abundance: .
d_gene: .
j_gene: TRBJ2-4
v_gene: TRBV19
CDR3aa: CASSGRPGSAKNIQYF
CDR3nt: TGTGCCAGTAGTGGGCGCCCGGGGTCGGCCAAAAACATTCAGTACTTC

abundance: .
d_gene: .
j_gene: TRBJ2-5
v_gene: TRBV19
CDR3aa: CASSSGSPETQYF
CDR3nt: TGTGCCAGTAGTTCAGGGTCCCCAGAGACCCAGTACTTC

abundance: .
d_gene: .
j_gene: TRBJ1-1
v_gene: TRBV6-2/TRBV6-3
CDR3aa: CASSYAWDGQKAFF
CDR3nt: TGTGCCAGCAGTTACGCCTGGGACGGCCAAAAAGCTTTCTTT

abundance: .
d_gene: TRBD1
j_gene: TRBJ1-1
v_gene: TRBV15
CDR3aa: CATSPGQEGTEAFF
CDR3nt: TGTGCCACCAGCCCTGGACAGGAGGGCACTGAAGCTTTCTTT

abundance: .
d_gene: .
j_gene: TRBJ2-3
v_gene: TRBV4-3
CDR3aa: CASSQGREGISSTDTQYF
CDR3nt: TGCGCCAGCAGCCAAGGCCGCGAGGGGATATCTAGCACAGATACGCAGTATTTT

abundance: .
d_gene: .
j_gene: TRBJ2-2
v_gene: TRBV3-1/TRBV3-2
CDR3aa: CASSRPTGGLLFSGELFF
CDR3nt: TGTGCCAGCAGCCGACCGACTGGTGGCCTTCTATTCAGCGGGGAGCTGTTTTTT

abundance: .
d_gene: TRBD1
j_gene: TRBJ2-7
v_gene: TRBV5-4
CDR3aa: CASSTGTGRRQYF
CDR3nt: TGTGCCAGCAGCACCGGGACAGGGAGAAGGCAGTACTTC

abundance: .
d_gene: .
j_gene: TRBJ2-7
v_gene: TRBV28
CDR3aa: CASSTPILLEQYF
CDR3nt: TGTGCCAGCAGTACTCCCATCCTACTCGAGCAGTACTTC

abundance: .
d_gene: .
j_gene: TRBJ1-5
v_gene: TRBV9
CDR3aa: CASSEKGNQPQHF
CDR3nt: TGTGCCAGCAGCGAGAAAGGCAATCAGCCCCAGCATTTT

abundance: .
d_gene: .
j_gene: TRBJ2-1
v_gene: TRBV7-3
CDR3aa: CASSITPSSSYNEQFF
CDR3nt: TGTGCCAGCAGCATCACCCCTAGCAGCTCCTACAATGAGCAGTTCTTC

abundance: .
d_gene: TRBD1
j_gene: TRBJ1-2
v_gene: TRBV5-1
CDR3aa: CASSLAGQNGYTF
CDR3nt: TGCGCCAGCAGCTTGGCGGGACAGAACGGCTACACCTTC

abundance: .
d_gene: .
j_gene: TRBJ1-1
v_gene: TRBV7-9
CDR3aa: CASSPPSWDPQAEAFF
CDR3nt: TGTGCCAGCAGCCCCCCGTCGTGGGACCCCCAGGCTGAAGCTTTCTTT

abundance: .
d_gene: .
j_gene: TRBJ1-2
v_gene: TRBV18
CDR3aa: CASSLDVRNYGYTF
CDR3nt: TGTGCCAGCTCACTGGACGTACGTAACTATGGCTACACCTTC

abundance: .
d_gene: TRBD1
j_gene: TRBJ1-5
v_gene: TRBV7-2
CDR3aa: CASSFMGQAYSNQPQHF
CDR3nt: TGTGCCAGCAGCTTCATGGGACAGGCTTATAGCAATCAGCCCCAGCATTTT

abundance: .
d_gene: .
j_gene: TRBJ2-3
v_gene: TRBV7-2
CDR3aa: CASSLTGRFEKTQYF
CDR3nt: TGTGCCAGCAGCTTGACGGGTCGGTTCGAGAAGACGCAGTATTTT

abundance: .
d_gene: .
j_gene: TRBJ2-7
v_gene: TRBV7-8
CDR3aa: CASSYGGAEQYF
CDR3nt: TGTGCCAGCAGCTATGGGGGGGCCGAGCAGTACTTC

abundance: .
d_gene: .
j_gene: TRBJ1-1
v_gene: TRBV5-6
CDR3aa: CASSLWTEAFF
CDR3nt: TGTGCCAGCAGCCTGTGGACTGAAGCTTTCTTT

abundance: once
d_gene: .
j_gene: TRBJ2-1
v_gene: TRBV9
CDR3aa: CASSVAGTTYNEQFF
CDR3nt: TGTGCCAGCAGCGTAGCGGGTACTACCTACAATGAGCAGTTCTTC

abundance: few
d_gene: .
j_gene: TRBJ1-2
v_gene: TRBV6-5
CDR3aa: CASRGSGVYGYTF
CDR3nt: TGTGCCAGCAGGGGATCAGGGGTCTATGGCTACACCTTC

abundance: .
d_gene: .
j_gene: TRBJ2-7
v_gene: TRBV21-1
CDR3aa: CASSIKELDEQYF
CDR3nt: TGTGCCAGCAGCATAAAGGAACTTGACGAGCAGTACTTC

abundance: .
d_gene: .
j_gene: TRBJ2-3
v_gene: TRBV27
CDR3aa: CASSPLRVAGTDTQYF
CDR3nt: TGTGCCAGCAGTCCCCTTAGGGTAGCGGGCACAGATACGCAGTATTTT

abundance: .
d_gene: .
j_gene: TRBJ1-1
v_gene: TRBV27
CDR3aa: CASSMGLNTEAFF
CDR3nt: TGTGCCAGCAGTATGGGGCTGAACACTGAAGCTTTCTTT

abundance: .
d_gene: TRBD1
j_gene: TRBJ2-7
v_gene: TRBV2
CDR3aa: CASSEAMGQGRNEQYF
CDR3nt: TGTGCCAGCAGTGAAGCCATGGGACAGGGGAGAAACGAGCAGTACTTC

abundance: .
d_gene: .
j_gene: TRBJ1-5
v_gene: TRBV18
CDR3aa: CASSETGFNQPQHF
CDR3nt: TGTGCCAGCTCAGAAACAGGGTTCAATCAGCCCCAGCATTTT

abundance: once
d_gene: TRBD1
j_gene: TRBJ2-7
v_gene: TRBV28
CDR3aa: CASSFSTGTEQYF
CDR3nt: TGTGCCAGCAGTTTCTCGACAGGGACCGAGCAGTACTTC

abundance: .
d_gene: TRBD2
j_gene: TRBJ2-1
v_gene: TRBV19
CDR3aa: CASSLKRSGGYNEQFF
CDR3nt: TGTGCCAGTAGTCTAAAGCGTAGCGGGGGCTACAATGAGCAGTTCTTC

abundance: .
d_gene: TRBD1
j_gene: TRBJ2-5
v_gene: TRBV5-4
CDR3aa: CASSFTGGGWQETQYF
CDR3nt: TGTGCCAGCAGCTTTACAGGGGGAGGATGGCAAGAGACCCAGTACTTC

abundance: .
d_gene: .
j_gene: TRBJ2-7
v_gene: TRBV7-2
CDR3aa: CASSQPRRGYEQYF
CDR3nt: TGTGCCAGCAGCCAGCCCAGGAGGGGCTACGAGCAGTACTTC

abundance: once
d_gene: .
j_gene: TRBJ2-1
v_gene: TRBV7-2
CDR3aa: CASSALAPYNEQFF
CDR3nt: TGTGCCAGCAGCGCTCTAGCGCCCTACAATGAGCAGTTCTTC

abundance: .
d_gene: TRBD2
j_gene: TRBJ2-1
v_gene: TRBV2
CDR3aa: CASSDGSGSFEQFF
CDR3nt: TGTGCCAGCAGTGATGGTAGCGGGAGCTTTGAGCAGTTCTTC

abundance: .
d_gene: TRBD1
j_gene: TRBJ1-2
v_gene: TRBV6-5
CDR3aa: CASRRDRDYGYTF
CDR3nt: TGTGCCAGCAGGAGAGACAGGGACTATGGCTACACCTTC

abundance: .
d_gene: TRBD1
j_gene: TRBJ2-3
v_gene: TRBV30
CDR3aa: CAWTGGADTQYF
CDR3nt: TGTGCCTGGACAGGGGGAGCAGATACGCAGTATTTT

abundance: .
d_gene: .
j_gene: TRBJ1-6
v_gene: TRBV5-6
CDR3aa: CASSWENSPLHF
CDR3nt: TGTGCCAGCAGCTGGGAAAATTCACCCCTCCACTTT

abundance: .
d_gene: .
j_gene: TRBJ2-5
v_gene: TRBV5-1
CDR3aa: CASSLLGETQYF
CDR3nt: TGCGCCAGCAGCTTGTTAGGGGAGACCCAGTACTTC

abundance: .
d_gene: .
j_gene: TRBJ2-7
v_gene: TRBV9
CDR3aa: CASSALGEGGLDEQYF
CDR3nt: TGTGCCAGCAGCGCCTTGGGGGAGGGGGGCCTGGACGAGCAGTACTTC

abundance: .
d_gene: TRBD1
j_gene: TRBJ2-6
v_gene: TRBV5-1
CDR3aa: CASSLAGTGEAGANVLTF
CDR3nt: TGCGCCAGCAGCTTGGCAGGGACAGGGGAGGCTGGGGCCAACGTCCTGACTTTC

abundance: once
d_gene: .
j_gene: TRBJ2-1
v_gene: TRBV5-1
CDR3aa: CASSPDSASYNEQFF
CDR3nt: TGCGCCAGCAGCCCTGACTCCGCCTCCTACAATGAGCAGTTCTTC

abundance: .
d_gene: TRBD2
j_gene: TRBJ2-1
v_gene: TRBV5-1
CDR3aa: CASSLASLAGGGEQFF
CDR3nt: TGCGCCAGCAGCTTGGCGAGTCTAGCGGGAGGGGGCGAGCAGTTCTTC

abundance: .
d_gene: .
j_gene: TRBJ2-1
v_gene: TRBV4-1
CDR3aa: CASSHGMSRRYNEQFF
CDR3nt: TGCGCCAGCAGCCACGGTATGTCGCGGCGATACAATGAGCAGTTCTTC

abundance: .
d_gene: .
j_gene: TRBJ1-5
v_gene: TRBV5-5
CDR3aa: CASSLRGTQPQHF
CDR3nt: TGTGCCAGCAGCTTGAGGGGTACACAGCCCCAGCATTTT

abundance: few
d_gene: .
j_gene: TRBJ2-2
v_gene: TRBV10-3
CDR3aa: CAITPEYGELFF
CDR3nt: TGTGCCATCACCCCAGAATACGGGGAGCTGTTTTTT

abundance: once
d_gene: .
j_gene: TRBJ2-7
v_gene: TRBV21-1
CDR3aa: CASSKASVATDSYEQYF
CDR3nt: TGTGCCAGCAGCAAAGCCTCGGTGGCGACCGACTCCTACGAGCAGTACTTC